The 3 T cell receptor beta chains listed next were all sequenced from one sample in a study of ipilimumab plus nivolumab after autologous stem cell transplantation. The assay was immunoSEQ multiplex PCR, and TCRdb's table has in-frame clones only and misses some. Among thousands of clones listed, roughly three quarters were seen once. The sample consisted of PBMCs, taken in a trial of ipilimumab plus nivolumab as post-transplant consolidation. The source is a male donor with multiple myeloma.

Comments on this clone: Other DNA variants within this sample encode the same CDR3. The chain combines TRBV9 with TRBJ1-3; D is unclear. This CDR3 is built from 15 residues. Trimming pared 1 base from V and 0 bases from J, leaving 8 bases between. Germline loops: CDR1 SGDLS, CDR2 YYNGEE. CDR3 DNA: TGTGCCAGCAGCGTAAATCAGTTCTCTGGAAACACCATATATTTT. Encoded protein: CASSVNQFSGNTIYF.

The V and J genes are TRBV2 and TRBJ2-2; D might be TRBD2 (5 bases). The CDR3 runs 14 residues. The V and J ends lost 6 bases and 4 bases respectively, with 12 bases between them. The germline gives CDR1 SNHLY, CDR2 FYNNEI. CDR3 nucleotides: TGTGCCAGCAGCCGGGAATTAGGCACCGGGGAGCTGTTTTTT. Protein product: CASSRELGTGELFF.

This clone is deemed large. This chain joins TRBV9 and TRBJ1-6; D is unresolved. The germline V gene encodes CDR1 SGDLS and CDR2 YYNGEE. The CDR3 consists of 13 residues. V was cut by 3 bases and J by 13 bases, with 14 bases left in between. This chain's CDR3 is CASSAIDPGPLHF. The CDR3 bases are TGTGCCAGCAGCGCTATCGACCCAGGTCCCCTCCACTTT.